What follows describes a single T cell receptor (beta chain). Trimming at V came to 1 base and at J to 10 bases, leaving 4 bases not matched to a gene. CDR3 size: 14 residues. Germline CDR1 reads SGHTA; CDR2 reads FQGNSA. This specimen comes from a study of blood T cell repertoires in COVID-19. Across the study: Sources were T cells, B-cell-depleted T cells, or PBMCs; the material itself was cDNA or gDNA.

The repertoire was sequenced with immunoSEQ multiplex PCR; TCRdb's copy has only in-frame clones and lacks some. The sample includes 120,000 or so clones, roughly 79% of them seen just once. The chain employs TRBV7-2 and TRBJ1-6; 7 bases align to TRBD1. The TCR originated in a human donor in a cohort sampled during active COVID-19. The specimen sequenced was peripheral blood. The CDR3 spells CASSLGSGGSPLHF. In DNA, the CDR3 is TGTGCCAGCAGCTTAGGATCAGGGGGATCACCCCTCCACTTT. Filled out from reference TRBV7-2 and TRBJ1-6, the complete variable domain reads GAGVSQSPSNKVTEKGKDVELRCDPISGHTALYWYRQSLGQGLEFLIYFQGNSAPDKSGLPSDRFSAERTGGSVSTLTIQRTQQEDSAVYLCASSLGSGGSPLHFGNGTRLTVT.